The entry below describes one T cell receptor beta chain. This record comes from a study of cytomegalovirus exposure and HLA in healthy donors. It was with 60 Vbeta and 13 Jbeta primers that the PCR ran. The repertoire was sequenced with immunoSEQ multiplex PCR; TCRdb's copy has only in-frame clones and lacks some. The sample features 150,000 or so clones, with over 1.5% in its top ten. CDR1 SGHRS and CDR2 YFSETQ come from the germline V gene. This CDR3 has 17 amino acids. The junction had 13 bases not matched to a gene; V was cut back by 0 bases and J by 8 bases. The sample taken for sequencing was PBMCs. The clonotype comes from a man between 18 and 35 years old in good health and CMV-seronegative. The chain recombines TRBV5-1 with TRBJ1-2; 10 nucleotides line up with TRBD1. CDR3 coding DNA: TGCGCCAGCAGCTTGGCCCCAAGCCGCGGGACAGGGGAAGGCTACACCTTC. Protein sequence: CASSLAPSRGTGEGYTF.